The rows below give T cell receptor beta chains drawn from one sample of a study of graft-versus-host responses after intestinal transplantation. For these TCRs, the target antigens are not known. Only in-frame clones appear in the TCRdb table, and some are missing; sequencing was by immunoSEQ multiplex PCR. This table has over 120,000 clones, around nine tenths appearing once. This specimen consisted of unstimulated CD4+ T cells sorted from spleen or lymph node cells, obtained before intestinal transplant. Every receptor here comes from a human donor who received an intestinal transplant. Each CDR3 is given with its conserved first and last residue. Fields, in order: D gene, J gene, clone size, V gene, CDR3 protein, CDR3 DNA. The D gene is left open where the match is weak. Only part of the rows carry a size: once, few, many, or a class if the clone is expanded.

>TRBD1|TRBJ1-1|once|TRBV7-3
CASSPTTGLNTEAFF
TGTGCCAGCAGCCCTACGACAGGGTTGAACACTGAAGCTTTCTTT
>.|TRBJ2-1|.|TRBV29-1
CSVDRVGEQFF
TGCAGCGTTGATCGGGTCGGTGAGCAGTTCTTC
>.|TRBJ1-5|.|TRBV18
CASSPLTVPGRRRNQPQHF
TGTGCCAGCTCACCGTTAACTGTTCCAGGGCGTAGGCGCAATCAGCCCCAGCATTTT
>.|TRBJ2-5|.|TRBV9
CASSASDGRETQYF
TGTGCCAGCAGCGCCTCAGACGGGAGAGAGACCCAGTACTTC
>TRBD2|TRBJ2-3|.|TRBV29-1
CSVDKSPGLAGRDTQYF
TGCAGCGTTGACAAGAGTCCGGGACTAGCGGGACGGGATACGCAGTATTTT
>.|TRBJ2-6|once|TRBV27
CASRSSGANVLTF
TGTGCCAGCAGGAGCTCTGGGGCCAACGTCCTGACTTTC
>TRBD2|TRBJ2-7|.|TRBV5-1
CASSSYGLAGGVYEQYF
TGCGCCAGCAGTTCTTACGGACTAGCGGGAGGAGTCTACGAGCAGTACTTC
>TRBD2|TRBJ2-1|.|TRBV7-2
CASSLSGSKGEQFF
TGTGCCAGCAGCCTTAGCGGGAGTAAGGGTGAGCAGTTCTTC
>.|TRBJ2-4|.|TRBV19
CASKQGMIAKNIQYF
TGTGCCAGTAAACAGGGAATGATAGCCAAAAACATTCAGTACTTC
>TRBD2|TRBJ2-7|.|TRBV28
CASSRGLAGVGEQYF
TGTGCCAGCAGCCGGGGACTAGCGGGAGTCGGCGAGCAGTACTTC
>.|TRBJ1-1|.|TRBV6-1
CAQGGGNTEAFF
TGTGCCCAAGGGGGAGGTAACACTGAAGCTTTCTTT
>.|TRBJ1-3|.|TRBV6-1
CASSTGTGNTIYF
TGTGCCAGCAGTACCGGGACAGGAAACACCATATATTTT
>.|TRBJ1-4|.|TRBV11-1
CASSFGEGATNEKLFF
TGTGCCAGCAGCTTCGGCGAGGGCGCAACTAATGAAAAACTGTTTTTT
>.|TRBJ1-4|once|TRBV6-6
CASGGREDEKLFF
TGTGCCAGCGGGGGGCGGGAGGATGAAAAACTGTTTTTT
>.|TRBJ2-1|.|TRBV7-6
CASSLEVPTSSYNEQFF
TGTGCCAGCAGCTTAGAGGTTCCGACGAGCTCCTACAATGAGCAGTTCTTC
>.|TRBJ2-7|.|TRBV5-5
CASSLGQSQTYEQYF
TGTGCCAGCAGCTTGGGGCAGTCTCAAACCTACGAGCAGTACTTC
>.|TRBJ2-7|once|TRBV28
CASSLGRPREQYF
TGTGCCAGCAGTTTGGGGAGGCCCCGCGAGCAGTACTTC
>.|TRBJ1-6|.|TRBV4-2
CASSQQDRNSYNSPLHF
TGTGCCAGCAGCCAACAGGACAGAAACTCCTATAATTCACCCCTCCACTTT
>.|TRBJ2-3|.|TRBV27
CASSLTGTIPSTDTQYF
TGTGCCAGCAGTTTAACCGGGACCATCCCTAGCACAGATACGCAGTATTTT
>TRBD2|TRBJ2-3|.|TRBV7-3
CASSSGTSGRATTDTQYF
TGTGCCAGCAGCTCCGGGACTAGCGGGAGGGCCACCACAGATACGCAGTATTTT
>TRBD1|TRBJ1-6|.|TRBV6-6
CASSYYRGGNSPLHF
TGTGCCAGCAGTTACTACAGGGGCGGTAATTCACCCCTCCACTTT
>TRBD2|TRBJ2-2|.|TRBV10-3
CATQLAGRNGELFF
TGTGCCACGCAACTAGCGGGAAGGAACGGGGAGCTGTTTTTT
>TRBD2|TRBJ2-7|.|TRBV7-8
CASSSRGGRESSYEQYF
TGTGCCAGCAGCTCCCGGGGGGGGCGGGAGAGCTCCTACGAGCAGTACTTC
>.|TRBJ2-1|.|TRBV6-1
CASSEVGQGFNEQFF
TGTGCCAGCAGTGAAGTGGGGCAGGGGTTCAATGAGCAGTTCTTC